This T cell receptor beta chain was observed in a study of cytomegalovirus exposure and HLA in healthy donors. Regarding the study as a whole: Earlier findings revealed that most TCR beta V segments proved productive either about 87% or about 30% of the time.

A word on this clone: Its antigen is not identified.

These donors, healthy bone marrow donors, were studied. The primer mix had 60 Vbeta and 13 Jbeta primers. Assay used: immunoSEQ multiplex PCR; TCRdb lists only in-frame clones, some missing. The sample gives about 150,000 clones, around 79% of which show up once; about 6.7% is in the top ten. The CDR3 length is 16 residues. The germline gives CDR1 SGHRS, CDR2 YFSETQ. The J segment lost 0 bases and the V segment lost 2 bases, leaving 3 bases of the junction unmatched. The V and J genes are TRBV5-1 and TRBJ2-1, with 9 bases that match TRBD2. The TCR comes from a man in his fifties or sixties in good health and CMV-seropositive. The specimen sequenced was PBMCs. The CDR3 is CASSFPGLASYNEQFF. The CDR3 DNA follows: TGCGCCAGCAGCTTTCCGGGACTAGCCTCCTACAATGAGCAGTTCTTC.